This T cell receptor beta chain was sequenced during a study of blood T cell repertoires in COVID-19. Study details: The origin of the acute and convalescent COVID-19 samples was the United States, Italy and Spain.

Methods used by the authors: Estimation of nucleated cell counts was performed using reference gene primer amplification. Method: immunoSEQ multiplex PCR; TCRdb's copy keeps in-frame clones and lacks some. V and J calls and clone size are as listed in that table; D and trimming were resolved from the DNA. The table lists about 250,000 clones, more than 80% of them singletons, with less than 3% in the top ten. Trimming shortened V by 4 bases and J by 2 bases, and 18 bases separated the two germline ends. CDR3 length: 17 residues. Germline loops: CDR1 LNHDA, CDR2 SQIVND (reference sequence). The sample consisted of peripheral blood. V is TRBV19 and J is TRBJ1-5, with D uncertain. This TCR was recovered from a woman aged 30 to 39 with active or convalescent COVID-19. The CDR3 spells CASSSFYRGRGNQPQHF. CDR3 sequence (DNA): TGTGCCAGTAGTAGTTTTTACCGAGGGAGGGGCAATCAGCCCCAGCATTTT. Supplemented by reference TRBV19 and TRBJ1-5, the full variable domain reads DGGITQSPKYLFRKEGQNVTLSCEQNLNHDAMYWYRQDPGQGLRLIYYSQIVNDFQKGDIAEGYSVSREKKESFPLTVTSAQKNPTAFYLCASSSFYRGRGNQPQHFGDGTRLSIL.